These 5 T cell receptor beta chains were sequenced from one sample in a study of T cells after yellow fever vaccination. TCRdb reanalysed the 5' RACE reads using MiXCR and keeps one entry per CDR3 protein. The table records hundreds of thousands of distinct CDR3 sequences, about 15% of them present only once. Here the sequenced sample was PBMCs, taken about 5 days after the first yellow fever vaccination. Every receptor here comes from a man aged 18-30 years who received the YFV17D yellow fever vaccine.

A few counts support this clonotype. V gene TRBV18 combines with J gene TRBJ1-1, with 8 bases aligning to TRBD1. The V gene's germline CDR1 is KGHSH and CDR2 LQKENI. V lost 3 bases, J lost 1 base, and 7 bases stayed unmatched. This CDR3 is 16 amino acids long. The CDR3 region is CASSPKTGDGNTEAFF. In DNA, the CDR3 is TGTGCCAGCTCACCTAAGACAGGGGATGGGAACACTGAAGCTTTCTTT. The full variable domain, in which reference TRBV18 and TRBJ1-1 provide the parts outside the CDR3, is NAGVMQNPRHLVRRRGQEARLRCSPMKGHSHVYWYRQLPEEGLKFMVYLQKENIIDESGMPKERFSAEFPKEGPSILRIQQVVRGDSAAYFCASSPKTGDGNTEAFFGQGTRLTVV.

This clonotype has only a few counts. The CDR3 spells CASSLTGRGLGTEAFF. Here the CDR3 DNA reads TGTGCCAGCAGCTTAACCGGCAGGGGGCTGGGGACTGAAGCTTTCTTT. This chain uses TRBV7-3 with TRBJ1-1, with 8 bases aligning to TRBD1. CDR3 length: 16 residues. The germline CDR1 and CDR2 sequences are SGHTA and FQGTGA. V was clipped by 0 bases and J by 5 bases; unmatched bases: 8.

CDR3 sequence reads: CASSNSVGSTDTQYF. In DNA, the CDR3 is TGTGCCAGCAGTAATAGCGTGGGGAGCACAGATACGCAGTATTTT. The gene calls are TRBV6-1 and TRBJ2-3; D is perhaps TRBD2 (5 bases). Per the germline V gene, CDR1 is MNHNS and CDR2 is SASEGT. V shed 5 bases and J shed 0 bases, with 12 bases lying between them. This CDR3 has 15 amino acids.

This clonotype was recorded a few times. This rearrangement joins TRBV5-1 to TRBJ2-1; 9 bases line up with TRBD1. CDR3 size: 16 residues. J gave up 5 bases and V 4 bases, and 10 bases lay outside the gene matches. Germline V gene data show CDR1 as SGHRS and CDR2 as YFSETQ. The DNA of the CDR3 is TGCGCCAGCAGCGACTACACGGGACAGGGCCACAATGAGCAGTTCTTC. Translated: CASSDYTGQGHNEQFF.

This clonotype occurred a few times. This rearrangement joins TRBV6-2 or TRBV6-3 to TRBJ2-1; D gene unclear. Trimming shortened V by 8 bases and J by 1 base, and 15 bases separated the two germline ends. The CDR3 is 15 amino acids. The germline gives CDR1 MNHEY, CDR2 SVGEGT. CDR3 sequence reads: CASSRGRNSYNEQFF. The CDR3 bases are TGTGCCAGCTCGAGAGGAAGGAATTCCTACAATGAGCAGTTCTTC.